This T cell receptor (beta chain) stems from a study of blood T cell repertoires in COVID-19. Germline loops: CDR1 LNHNV, CDR2 YYDKDF (reference sequence). The CDR3 has 12 amino acids. Trimming took off 3 bases at V and 8 bases at J, with 10 bases between the two ends. TCRdb's copy holds only in-frame clones and misses some; the assay was immunoSEQ multiplex PCR. The table shows roughly 230,000 clones, with nearly 90% occurring only once. This clonotype was sampled from an older woman with COVID-19, enrolled during active disease. Sample: peripheral blood. J is TRBJ1-1 and V is TRBV15, with D possibly being TRBD1 (5 bases). This CDR3 reads CATSRVGLEAFF. CDR3 sequence (DNA): TGTGCCACCAGCAGGGTGGGACTGGAAGCTTTCTTT.